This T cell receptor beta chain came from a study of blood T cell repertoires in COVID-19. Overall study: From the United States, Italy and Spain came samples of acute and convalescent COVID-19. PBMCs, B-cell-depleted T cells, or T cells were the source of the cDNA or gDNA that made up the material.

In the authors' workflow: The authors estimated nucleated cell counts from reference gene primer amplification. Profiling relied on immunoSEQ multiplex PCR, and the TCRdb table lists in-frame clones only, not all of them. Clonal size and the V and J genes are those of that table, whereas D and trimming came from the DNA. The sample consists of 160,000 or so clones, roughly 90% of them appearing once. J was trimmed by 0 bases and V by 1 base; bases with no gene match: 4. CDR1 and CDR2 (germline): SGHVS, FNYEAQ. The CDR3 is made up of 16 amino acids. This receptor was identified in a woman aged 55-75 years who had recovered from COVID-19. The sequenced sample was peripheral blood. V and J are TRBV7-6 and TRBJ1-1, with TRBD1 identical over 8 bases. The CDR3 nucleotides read TGTGCCAGCAGCTTAGGGACAGGGCGGATGAACACTGAAGCTTTCTTT. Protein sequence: CASSLGTGRMNTEAFF.